The rows below give T cell receptor beta chains drawn from one sample of a study of blood T cell repertoires in COVID-19. The data were produced by immunoSEQ multiplex PCR, yet TCRdb's version contains in-frame clones alone and is incomplete. The sample lists about 110,000 clones, under 90% occurring once. The sequenced sample was peripheral blood. The receptors were gathered from a woman between 45 and 65 years old with acute or convalescent COVID-19. CDR3s include the opening cysteine and the closing phenylalanine or tryptophan. The order of the fields is J gene, D gene, V gene, clone size, CDR3 DNA, CDR3 protein. A D gene is named only where the DNA matches it firmly. Size is stated for part of the rows, as once, few or many counts, or as a class when the clone is expanded.

>TRBJ2-3|.|TRBV27|.
TGTGCCAGCAGGGCGTTAGAGGGGGGCACAGATACGCAGTATTTT
CASRALEGGTDTQYF
>TRBJ1-6|.|TRBV24-1|.
TGTGCCACCAGTATGGGGGGGGAATCACCCCTCCACTTT
CATSMGGESPLHF
>TRBJ2-3|TRBD2|TRBV7-6|.
TGTGCCAGCAGCTTAGCGCTGACTAGCGGGGGTTCTCGTCCCGCCACAGATACGCAGTATTTT
CASSLALTSGGSRPATDTQYF
>TRBJ2-5|.|TRBV20-1|.
TGCAGTGCCGCCAGGGGTGAGGCCCAGTACTTC
CSAARGEAQYF
>TRBJ1-2|TRBD1|TRBV9|.
TGTGCCAGCAGCCCCGGGACAGGGGTCTATGGCTACACCTTC
CASSPGTGVYGYTF
>TRBJ2-3|TRBD2|TRBV6-1|.
TGTGCCAGCAGTGTTTCCCCCCCCGCGGGGGGGCCGACCGATACGCAGTATTTT
CASSVSPPAGGPTDTQYF
>TRBJ2-5|.|TRBV18|.
TGTGCCAGCTCACCAATGAGGTATCAAGAGACCCAGTACTTC
CASSPMRYQETQYF
>TRBJ1-4|.|TRBV18|.
TGTGCCAGCTCAACTACAACAGGGATCGAAAAACTGTTTTTT
CASSTTTGIEKLFF
>TRBJ2-7|TRBD1|TRBV5-1|.
TGCGCCAGCAGCTTTGGGACAGGGGGCAGCGAGCAGTACTTC
CASSFGTGGSEQYF
>TRBJ2-3|.|TRBV7-3|once
TGTGCCAGCAGCTCGGCGGGACCTAGCACAGATACGCAGTATTTT
CASSSAGPSTDTQYF
>TRBJ2-2|.|TRBV7-8|.
TGTGCCAGCAGCTTATGGCAGGGGTGGGTCACCGGGGAGCTGTTTTTT
CASSLWQGWVTGELFF
>TRBJ1-6|.|TRBV5-1|.
TGCGCCAGCAGCCCTTATGGCAATTCACCCCTCCACTTT
CASSPYGNSPLHF
>TRBJ2-7|TRBD1|TRBV18|.
TGTGCCAGCTCACCCGACAGGGTCTACGAGCAGTACTTC
CASSPDRVYEQYF
>TRBJ2-3|.|TRBV5-1|.
TGCGCCAGCAGCGTAGGACAGTCAGATACGCAGTATTTT
CASSVGQSDTQYF
>TRBJ1-5|.|TRBV3-1/TRBV3-2|few
TGTGCCAGCAGCCCGACTGGGGGGTGGAATCAGCCCCAGCATTTT
CASSPTGGWNQPQHF
>TRBJ2-1|TRBD2|TRBV11-2|.
TGTGCCAGCAGCTTAGCCAGCGGGGGGGGAATTGAGCAGTTCTTC
CASSLASGGGIEQFF
>TRBJ2-1|TRBD1|TRBV12-5|.
TGTGCTAGTGGTTTGACTCGACAGGGGGTCCGCTTCGATGAGCAGTTCTTC
CASGLTRQGVRFDEQFF
>TRBJ1-6|.|TRBV19|.
TGTGCCAGTAGTATTTTCTCAGGGTATAATTCACCCCTCCACTTT
CASSIFSGYNSPLHF
>TRBJ1-1|.|TRBV27|.
TGTGCCAGCAGTTTAGCGGGGACGGGGACTGAAGCTTTCTTT
CASSLAGTGTEAFF
>TRBJ2-3|TRBD2|TRBV28|once
TGTGCCAGCTGGACTAGCGGGGGGGCTGGGGCAGATACGCAGTATTTT
CASWTSGGAGADTQYF
>TRBJ1-2|.|TRBV7-3|.
TGTGCCAGCAGCTCACCCGGGGAGAACTATGGCTACACCTTC
CASSSPGENYGYTF